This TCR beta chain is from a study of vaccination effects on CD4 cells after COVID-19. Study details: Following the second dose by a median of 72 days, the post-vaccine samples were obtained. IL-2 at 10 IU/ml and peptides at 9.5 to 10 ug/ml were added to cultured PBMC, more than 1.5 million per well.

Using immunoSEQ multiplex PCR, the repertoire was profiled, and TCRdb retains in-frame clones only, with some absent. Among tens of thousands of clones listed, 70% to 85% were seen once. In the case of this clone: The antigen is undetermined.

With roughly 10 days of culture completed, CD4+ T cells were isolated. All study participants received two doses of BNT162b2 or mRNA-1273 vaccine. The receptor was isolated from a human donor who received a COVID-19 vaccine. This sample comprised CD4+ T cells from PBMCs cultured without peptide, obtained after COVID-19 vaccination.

CDR3 sequence reads: CASSLNGGRKGGYTF. As DNA, the CDR3 is TGTGCCAGCAGCTTAAATGGGGGGCGAAAGGGTGGCTACACCTTC. V and J are TRBV7-3 and TRBJ1-2; possibly TRBD1 for D (6 bases). Trimming shortened V by 1 base and J by 7 bases, and 16 bases separated the two germline ends. CDR1 and CDR2 (germline): SGHTA, FQGTGA. CDR3 length equals 15 residues.